The 30 T cell receptor beta chains below all came from one sample that was sequenced in a study of lung T cells in sarcoidosis with Löfgren's syndrome. From the reads, TCRdb called clonotypes with MiXCR, one entry per CDR3 protein. Of roughly 63,000 distinct CDR3 sequences listed, 21% are singletons. Sample: CD4+ T cells from PBMCs. The receptor set was obtained from a human donor with sarcoidosis (Löfgren's syndrome or another form), or a control subject (not recorded which).

Comments on this clonotype: Just one base apart from a much larger clone, this may be a read error. The chain links TRBV28 to TRBJ2-3, with a tentative D call TRBD2 (6 bases). From germline, CDR1 is MDHEN and CDR2 SYDVKM. The V gene lost 4 bases and the J gene lost 5 bases, with 19 bases spanning the gap. CDR3 length: 16 amino acids. The CDR3 region is CASSSLASERRDTQYF. CDR3 bases: TGTGCCAGCAGTTCTCTAGCGAGCGAGAGGAGAGATACGCAGTATTTT.

Many counts were recorded for this clonotype. The chain uses TRBV7-9 and TRBJ1-4, with 7 bases identical to TRBD1. The CDR3 is 17 amino acids. Germline loops: CDR1 SEHNR, CDR2 FQNEAQ (reference sequence). Trimming at V came to 5 bases and at J to 5 bases, leaving 14 bases not matched to a gene. The CDR3 coding sequence is TGTGCCAGCAGCCCCCTACGACAGGGAGGAGTCAATGAAAAACTGTTTTTT. It is translated as CASSPLRQGGVNEKLFF.

About this clonotype itself: A read error may be the cause here, since a much bigger clone is one base away. V is TRBV2 and J is TRBJ2-3, with a possible D match to TRBD2 (6 bases). There are 13 residues in the CDR3. Germline CDR1 SNHLY, CDR2 FYNNEI. CDR3 sequence: CAIGDLFTGTQYF. In DNA form, the CDR3 reads TGTGCCATCGGGGACTTATTCACAGGTACGCAGTATTTT.

The V call is TRBV5-8, the J call TRBJ2-3, with D possibly being TRBD1 (6 bases). Between the trimmed V and J ends, which lost 4 bases and 0 bases, there was a span of 18 bases. The germline V gene has CDR1 SGHTS and CDR2 YDEGEE. The CDR3 length is 17 residues. The CDR3 coding sequence is TGTGCCAGCAGCGCAGGGGACGGAGAGTTGAGCACAGATACGCAGTATTTT. Protein product: CASSAGDGELSTDTQYF.

This clonotype has more than one count but fewer than ten. The chain has TRBV6-1 and TRBJ2-5, with D perhaps being TRBD1 or TRBD2 (5 bases each). CDR3 length: 13 residues. Deletions cut 9 bases from V and 2 bases from J, with 13 bases between. The germline CDR1 and CDR2 sequences are MNHNS and SASEGT. In DNA, the CDR3 is TGTGCCAGTCGGGACGGACGACAAGAGACCCAGTACTTC. This sequence encodes CASRDGRQETQYF.

A note on this clonotype: Given a much more abundant clone one base away, this may be a read error. V and J are TRBV20-1 and TRBJ2-5, with D unclear. The CDR3 is made up of 10 amino acids. V was cut by 2 bases and J by 7 bases, with 5 bases left in between. Germline CDR1 DFQATT, CDR2 SNEGSKA (reference sequence). The CDR3 spells CSARMRTQYF. The CDR3 DNA sequence: TGCAGTGCTAGAATGCGGACCCAGTACTTC.

This clonotype was detected ten times or more. The V and J genes are TRBV28 and TRBJ2-7; D is undetermined. V was clipped by 1 base and J by 8 bases, with 12 bases between them. Germline V gives CDR1 MDHEN, CDR2 SYDVKM. The CDR3 consists of 13 residues. For the CDR3, the DNA is TGTGCCAGCAGTTTATCTATGACATGGAAGCAGTACTTC. It is translated as CASSLSMTWKQYF.

The chain combines TRBV20-1 with TRBJ2-7; D ambiguous. In germline, CDR1 is DFQATT, CDR2 SNEGSKA (reference sequence). This CDR3 comprises 16 residues. The germline V and J ends were trimmed by 3 bases and 0 bases, with 18 bases remaining between them. In nucleotides, the CDR3 is TGCAGTGCTAGGGGCCTACGGTCGGCGCCCTCCTACGAGCAGTACTTC. It codes for CSARGLRSAPSYEQYF.

This clonotype was counted ten times or more. The chain joins TRBV2 to TRBJ1-5; D not certain. Germline loops: CDR1 SNHLY, CDR2 FYNNEI. The length of the CDR3 is 15 residues. V gave up 8 bases and J gave up 4 bases, with 18 bases separating them. CDR3 sequence reads: CASRGLTGSNQPQHF. The CDR3 DNA follows: TGTGCCAGCCGAGGCCTCACCGGATCAAATCAGCCCCAGCATTTT.

This clonotype was observed at least ten times. The CDR3 region is CASSPPWQSYGYTF. CDR3 DNA sequence: TGTGCCAGCAGCCCCCCCTGGCAGAGCTATGGCTACACCTTC. The chain links TRBV25-1 to TRBJ1-2; no firm D call. The CDR3 length is 14 residues. Germline CDR1 and CDR2: MGHDK and SYGVNS. The V gene lost 6 bases and the J gene lost 4 bases, with 15 bases spanning the gap.

This clonotype has at least ten counts. This chain uses TRBV7-8 with TRBJ2-3; D gene ambiguous. The germline gives CDR1 SGHVS, CDR2 FQNEAQ. Trimming left V 1 base short and J 4 bases short, with 9 bases between. This CDR3 is built from 14 residues. This CDR3 reads CASSLGGWADTQYF. CDR3 sequence (DNA): TGTGCCAGCAGCTTAGGGGGTTGGGCAGATACGCAGTATTTT.

This chain links TRBV5-1 with TRBJ2-4; D remains unclear. Germline V gives CDR1 SGHRS, CDR2 YFSETQ. Trimming took off 4 bases at V and 0 bases at J, with 17 bases between the two ends. This CDR3 is built from 17 residues. CDR3 residues: CASSERGRSLAKNIQYF. DNA of the CDR3: TGCGCCAGCAGCGAAAGAGGACGATCTCTAGCCAAAAACATTCAGTACTTC.

This chain links TRBV2 with TRBJ2-1, with TRBD2 matching 9 bases. The V and J ends lost 6 bases and 4 bases, in that order; junction bases with no gene match: 10. The CDR3 is 16 residues long. The germline V gene encodes CDR1 SNHLY and CDR2 FYNNEI. CDR3 DNA: TGTGCCAGCAGGAAATTCGCTAGCGGGGTTTACAATGAGCAGTTCTTC. Its translation: CASRKFASGVYNEQFF.

This clonotype has a count of ten or more. The chain carries TRBV6-1 and TRBJ2-5, with TRBD1 matching over 7 bases. This CDR3 spans 9 amino acids. Germline trimming cut 10 bases from V and 10 bases from J; bases unmatched to any gene: 3. CDR1 is MNHNS and CDR2 is SASEGT in the germline V gene. The CDR3, as DNA: TGTGCCATAAGACAGGGCCAGTACTTC. This translates into CAIRQGQYF.

A few counts support this clonotype. The rearrangement joins TRBV7-3 to TRBJ2-7; D not certain. V gave up 0 bases and J gave up 5 bases, with 2 bases separating them. Germline CDR1 and CDR2: SGHTA and FQGTGA. This CDR3 spans 11 amino acids. In nucleotides, the CDR3 is TGTGCCAGCAGCTTAACGAACGAGCAGTACTTC. Protein sequence: CASSLTNEQYF.

On this clonotype itself: Given a much more abundant clone one base away, this may be a read error. CDR3 in amino acids: CASGPLGGSGELFF. Written as DNA, the CDR3 is TGTGCCAGCGGGCCACTGGGGGGGTCCGGGGAGCTGTTTTTT. This chain connects TRBV6-1 to TRBJ2-2; 7 bases agree with TRBD2. The germline gives CDR1 MNHNS, CDR2 SASEGT. Germline trimming cut 8 bases from V and 6 bases from J; bases unmatched to any gene: 9. CDR3 length equals 14 residues.

Comments on this clonotype: This could be a read error, since a much larger clone is one nucleotide away. V and J are TRBV25-1 and TRBJ1-4; 11 bases map to TRBD1. CDR3 size: 17 residues. CDR1 and CDR2 (germline): MGHDK, SYGVNS. The CDR3, as DNA: TGTGCCAGCAGTGAGCGGCGGACAGGGGGCACTAATGAAAAACTGTTGTTT. It is translated as CASSERRTGGTNEKLLF.

This clonotype was picked up many times. V usage is TRBV28 and J usage is TRBJ1-2, with 8 bases identical to TRBD1. The junction had 6 bases not matched to a gene; V was cut back by 1 base and J by 8 bases. Germline CDR1 MDHEN, CDR2 SYDVKM. CDR3 length: 14 amino acids. The CDR3 protein is CASSLSGGVGGYTF. The CDR3 DNA reads TGTGCCAGCAGTTTATCAGGGGGCGTAGGAGGCTACACCTTC.

The V and J genes are TRBV20-1 and TRBJ2-7; D may be TRBD2 (6 bases). Germline-derived CDR1 and CDR2 are DFQATT and SNEGSKA (reference sequence). This CDR3 comprises 14 residues. Between the trimmed V and J ends, which lost 4 bases and 3 bases, there was a span of 16 bases. The DNA of the CDR3 is TGCAGTGCTACATTATCTAGCGCCCGCTACGAGCAGTACGTC. It specifies CSATLSSARYEQYV.

At least ten counts were recorded for this clonotype. V is TRBV6-2 or TRBV6-3 and J is TRBJ2-6; no clear D. The CDR3 runs 13 residues. Looked up from germline, CDR1 is MNHEY and CDR2 is SVGEGT. Trimming left V 3 bases short and J 1 base short, with 1 base between. The CDR3 region is CASSYSGANVLTF. CDR3 nucleotide sequence: TGTGCCAGCAGTTATTCTGGGGCCAACGTCCTGACTTTC.

This chain connects TRBV7-2 to TRBJ2-5; no reliable D call. The germline V gene has CDR1 SGHTA and CDR2 FQGNSA. The CDR3 extends over 14 amino acids. Trimming shortened V by 9 bases and J by 2 bases, and 16 bases separated the two germline ends. This chain's CDR3 is CASQQGYLQETQYF. As DNA, the CDR3 is TGTGCCAGTCAGCAAGGCTATTTACAAGAGACCCAGTACTTC.

The table lists this clonotype with a few counts. The CDR3 region has the DNA TGTGCCTCCTCCCAGCAGGGGTTATACGAGCAGTACTTC. Protein sequence: CASSQQGLYEQYF. The J gene is TRBJ2-7, the V gene TRBV19; D is perhaps TRBD1 (6 bases). V gave up 11 bases and J gave up 4 bases, with 18 bases separating them. Germline V gene lookup returns CDR1 LNHDA and CDR2 SQIVND (reference sequence). The length of the CDR3 is 13 residues.

For this clonotype: One base away lies a much larger clone, so this may be a sequencing read error. The chain links TRBV12-3 or TRBV12-4 to TRBJ2-3; a possible D gene is TRBD1 (6 bases). The CDR3 sequence is 16 residues long. The CDR3 bases are TGTGCCAGCAGGCGAGCAGGGGCCCAAGGCACATATACGCAGTATTTT. Translation gives CASRRAGAQGTYTQYF.

This clonotype was counted many times. V gene TRBV2 combines with J gene TRBJ1-5; D ambiguous. Between the trimmed V and J ends, which lost 7 bases and 3 bases, there was a span of 10 bases. There are 13 residues in the CDR3. CDR1 SNHLY and CDR2 FYNNEI come from the germline V gene. This CDR3 is CASKGRINQPQHF. The DNA for the CDR3 is TGTGCCAGCAAAGGCAGGATCAATCAGCCCCAGCATTTT.

At least ten counts were recorded for this clonotype. The rearrangement joins TRBV3-1 to TRBJ2-1, with D uncertain. This CDR3 region has 15 residues. Trimming removed 5 bases at V and 4 bases at J, with 15 bases between. Germline V gene lookup returns CDR1 LGHDT and CDR2 YNNKEL (reference sequence). The CDR3 loop is CASSWGFEAYNEQFF. In nucleotides, the CDR3 is TGTGCCAGCAGCTGGGGATTTGAAGCTTACAATGAGCAGTTCTTC.

This clonotype was detected a few times. The rearrangement uses TRBV29-1 and TRBJ2-3; TRBD2 aligns across 8 bases. Per the germline V gene, CDR1 is SQVTM and CDR2 is ANQGSEA. This CDR3 spans 13 amino acids. V lost 4 bases and J lost 3; bases outside the gene matches: 3. The CDR3 protein is CSVVGGATDTQYF. CDR3 bases: TGCAGCGTTGTCGGGGGGGCGACAGATACGCAGTATTTT.

This chain links TRBV19 with TRBJ2-1; D is uncertain. The CDR3 extends over 13 amino acids. The germline gives CDR1 LNHDA, CDR2 SQIVND (reference sequence). Trimming removed 1 base from V and 6 bases from J, with 7 bases in between. Written as DNA, the CDR3 is TGTGCCAGTAGTATAGGAGCTAGCAATGAGCAGTTCTTC. Protein product: CASSIGASNEQFF.

Ten or more counts support this clonotype. The chain couples TRBV5-1 to TRBJ2-1, with D possibly being TRBD1 or TRBD2 (5 bases each). CDR3 length: 14 amino acids. Trimming pared 10 bases from V and 2 bases from J, leaving 16 bases between. Looked up from germline, CDR1 is SGHRS and CDR2 is YFSETQ. The CDR3 bases are TGCGCCTCCCAAACGGGGCCCGCCTACAATGAGCAGTTCTTC. Residues: CASQTGPAYNEQFF. Combining the CDR3 with reference TRBV5-1 and TRBJ2-1 gives the whole variable domain KAGVTQTPRYLIKTRGQQVTLSCSPISGHRSVSWYQQTPGQGLQFLFEYFSETQRNKGNFPGRFSGRQFSNSRSEMNVSTLELGDSALYLCASQTGPAYNEQFFGPGTRLTVL.

J is TRBJ2-3 and V is TRBV18, with no clear D. The CDR3 is 11 residues long. Germline V lookup: CDR1 KGHSH, CDR2 LQKENI. V was clipped by 2 bases and J by 7 bases, with 4 bases between them. CDR3 DNA: TGTGCCAGCTCACCAGAGAATACGCAGTATTTT. Protein: CASSPENTQYF.

The table lists this clonotype with a few counts. The V gene is TRBV10-3, the J gene TRBJ1-4; no firm D call. Germline V lookup: CDR1 ENHRY, CDR2 SYGVKD. The CDR3 is made up of 15 amino acids. Trimming pared 0 bases from V and 4 bases from J, leaving 9 bases between. The CDR3 here is CAISESASVNEKLFF. Written as DNA, the CDR3 is TGTGCCATCAGTGAGTCGGCCAGCGTTAATGAAAAACTGTTTTTT.